Below, 29 T cell receptor beta chains from the same sample are listed, as sequenced in a study of metastatic and nonmetastatic thyroid tumors. TCRdb reanalyzed the PCR reads via MiXCR. The table has approximately 14,000 clones, just under 35% seen once; the top ten hold about 11%. Patients had received no treatment of any kind before thyroid surgery. Source material: tumor tissue. Every receptor here comes from a male donor with papillary thyroid cancer or a benign thyroid nodule (not recorded which). Some clones in this sample may be carry-over from other donors' samples.

This chain connects TRBV5-1 to TRBJ2-7, with 9 bases lining up with TRBD1. The CDR3 extends over 14 amino acids. CDR1 and CDR2 (germline): SGHRS, YFSETQ. J was trimmed by 6 bases and V by 4 bases; bases with no gene match: 8. The CDR3 spells CASSRDREGSEQYF. In DNA form, the CDR3 reads TGCGCCAGCAGCAGGGACAGGGAGGGAAGCGAGCAGTACTTC.

This sequence joins TRBV5-1 and TRBJ2-7; TRBD1 matches 10 bases. The CDR3 sequence is 15 residues long. The V segment lost 3 bases and the J segment 5 bases; nucleotides outside the gene matches: 8. Germline CDR1 and CDR2: SGHRS and YFSETQ. The CDR3 here is CASSWEGQGIDEQYF. The DNA for the CDR3 is TGCGCCAGCAGCTGGGAGGGACAGGGGATCGACGAGCAGTACTTC.

For this clone: A read error is possible here, since a much larger clone lies one base away. Other DNA sequences in the same sample also yield this CDR3. The chain has TRBV14 and TRBJ1-1, with 8 nucleotides matching TRBD1. This CDR3 is 18 amino acids long. Germline CDR1 is SGHDN and CDR2 is FVKESK. CDR3 region: CASSSIFGQGARNTEAFF. CDR3 DNA: TGTGCCAGCAGCTCAATTTTCGGGCAGGGGGCGAGGAACACTGAGGCTTTCTTT. Supplemented by reference TRBV14 and TRBJ1-1, the full variable domain reads EAGVTQFPSHSVIEKGQTVTLRCDPISGHDNLYWYRRVMGKEIKFLLHFVKESKQDESGMPNNRFLAERTGGTYSTLKVQPAELEDSGVYFCASSSIFGQGARNTEAFFGQGTRLTVV.

This chain uses TRBV11-2 with TRBJ1-1; TRBD1 matches at 7 bases. The J segment lost 3 bases and the V segment lost 6 bases, leaving 7 bases of the junction unmatched. Germline CDR1 reads SGHAT; CDR2 reads FQNNGV. The CDR3 sequence is 14 residues long. The CDR3: CASRSGGGYTEAFF. Written as DNA, the CDR3 is TGTGCCAGCAGGTCAGGGGGAGGTTACACTGAAGCTTTCTTT.

CDR3 protein: CSARTQLPEQFF. The DNA for the CDR3 is TGCAGTGCTAGAACCCAGCTTCCCGAGCAGTTCTTC. The genes are TRBV20-1 and TRBJ2-1, with D uncertain. Germline V CDR1 and CDR2: DFQATT, SNEGSKA (reference sequence). The V end lost 2 bases, the J end lost 10 bases, and 12 bases lay between the germline ends. The CDR3 length is 12 residues.

In its sample, this clone was seen a few times. The CDR3 sequence: CASTPTPSSYEQYF. CDR3 sequence (DNA): TGTGCCAGCACCCCCACCCCTAGCTCCTACGAGCAGTACTTC. The V call is TRBV6-2 or TRBV6-3, the J call TRBJ2-7; no definite D call. The CDR3 is 14 amino acids. The germline CDR1 and CDR2 sequences are MNHEY and SVGEGT. The V gene lost 7 bases and the J gene lost 0 bases, with 13 bases spanning the gap.

This clone was found a few times. Mismatch with germline at one junction end may stem from a read error. The genes are TRBV20-1 and TRBJ1-1; the D is unclear. The germline CDR1 and CDR2 sequences are DFQATT and SNEGSKA (reference sequence). This CDR3 has 14 residues. The CDR3 sequence: CSARLAGFNTEGFF. CDR3 nucleotides: TGCAGTGCTAGGCTGGCGGGGTTTAACACTGAAGGTTTCTTT.

This clone was seen repeatedly, ten times or more. This may be a read error, as it is one base from a much larger clone. V is TRBV29-1 and J is TRBJ2-7; 7 nucleotides match TRBD1. Germline loops: CDR1 SQVTM, CDR2 ANQGSEA. The CDR3 covers 14 residues. The CDR3 is CGVGRGTDANEQYF. The CDR3 coding sequence is TGCGGCGTTGGAAGGGGGACAGACGCCAACGAGCAGTACTTC.

CDR3 sequence: CASSATVNTEAFF. For the CDR3, the DNA is TGTGCCAGCAGCGCCACAGTAAACACTGAAGCTTTCTTT. The chain recombines TRBV7-3 with TRBJ1-1, with D hard to call. The length of the CDR3 is 13 residues. The germline CDR1 and CDR2 sequences are SGHTA and FQGTGA. V lost 5 bases and J lost 2, with 9 bases in between. Combining the CDR3 with reference TRBV7-3 and TRBJ1-1 gives the whole variable domain GAGVSQTPSNKVTEKGKYVELRCDPISGHTALYWYRQSLGQGPEFLIYFQGTGAADDSGLPNDRFFAVRPEGSVSTLKIQRTERGDSAVYLCASSATVNTEAFFGQGTRLTVV.

This chain joins TRBV6-1 and TRBJ1-4; 8 positions match TRBD1. Germline CDR1 and CDR2: MNHNS and SASEGT. The CDR3 consists of 14 residues. The ends lost 2 bases at V and 7 bases at J; junction bases unmatched: 3. CDR3 loop: CASSELGQAEKLFF. CDR3 DNA: TGTGCCAGCAGTGAATTGGGACAGGCTGAAAAACTGTTTTTT.

The rearrangement uses TRBV11-2 and TRBJ2-1; D perhaps matches TRBD2 (5 bases). Germline V gives CDR1 SGHAT, CDR2 FQNNGV. The CDR3 runs 16 residues. V dropped 7 bases and J dropped 8 bases, with 24 bases sitting between them. The CDR3 sequence is CASISSRAEGMYEQFF. The CDR3 nucleotides are TGTGCCAGCATCTCCTCCCGAGCGGAAGGGATGTATGAGCAGTTCTTC.

The V gene is TRBV4-1, the J gene TRBJ1-6; a possible D gene is TRBD1 (6 bases). Germline V lookup: CDR1 MGHRA, CDR2 YSYEKL. This CDR3 is built from 15 residues. Trimming took off 0 bases at V and 8 bases at J, with 11 bases between the two ends. The CDR3 DNA is TGCGCCAGCAGCCAAGATCCAGGGGATCATTCACCCCTCCACTTT. It encodes CASSQDPGDHSPLHF.

This clone is judged medium-sized (0.01 to 0.1%). The V gene is TRBV4-1, the J gene TRBJ1-4; a possible D gene is TRBD1 (5 bases). The CDR3 length is 13 residues. Trimming stripped 3 bases from V and 7 bases from J, with 9 bases between. From germline, CDR1 is MGHRA and CDR2 YSYEKL. This CDR3 is CASSQGLLEKLFF. In DNA, the CDR3 is TGCGCCAGCAGCCAGGGACTCCTTGAAAAACTGTTTTTT.

Here the CDR3 DNA reads TGTGCCAGCAGCTTAATAAGGGCAGGTACGCAGTATTTT. The encoded protein is CASSLIRAGTQYF. J is TRBJ2-3 and V is TRBV11-2, with no clear D. The CDR3 spans 13 residues. Between the trimmed V and J ends, which lost 2 bases and 8 bases, there was a span of 11 bases. Per the germline V gene, CDR1 is SGHAT and CDR2 is FQNNGV.

This clone qualifies as medium-sized. The chain links TRBV18 to TRBJ1-3, with 9 positions matching TRBD1. Germline V CDR1 and CDR2: KGHSH, LQKENI. The ends lost 2 bases at V and 0 bases at J; junction bases unmatched: 14. The length of the CDR3 is 20 residues. CDR3: CASSPTYRDRVVDSGNTIYF. CDR3 nucleotides: TGTGCCAGCTCACCAACCTACCGGGACAGGGTTGTAGACTCTGGAAACACCATATATTTT.

With regard to this clone: The junction departs from germline at one end; a sequencing error may be responsible. The sample contains more than one DNA sequence encoding this CDR3. The chain employs TRBV7-2 and TRBJ2-2; TRBD2 agrees at 10 bases. The V gene's germline CDR1 is SGHTA and CDR2 FQGNSA. The CDR3 is 17 residues long. DNA of the CDR3: TGTGCCAGCAGCCCAGCGGCTAGCGGGAGTTTAGCCGGTGAGCTATTTTTT. The encoded protein is CASSPAASGSLAGELFF.

This clone appeared many times. CDR3 amino acids: CARTNQLQGARAFF. The CDR3 nucleotides read TGCGCCAGAACAAACCAGTTACAGGGGGCCAGGGCTTTCTTT. The chain links TRBV10-1 to TRBJ1-1; 9 nucleotides line up with TRBD1. Trimming cost V 9 bases and J 11 bases; bases outside gene matches: 16. CDR1 and CDR2 (germline): WNHNN, SYGVQD (reference sequence). This CDR3 is 14 amino acids long.

Sample share makes this clone medium-sized. The chain employs TRBV10-3 and TRBJ2-7; D is possibly TRBD1 or TRBD2 (5 bases each). Germline V lookup: CDR1 ENHRY, CDR2 SYGVKD. V was pared by 4 bases and J by 6 bases, with 13 bases between. The CDR3 loop spans 13 amino acids. The CDR3 here is CAISVGPNLEQYF. Written as DNA, the CDR3 is TGTGCCATCAGTGTGGGACCAAATCTCGAGCAGTACTTC.

This clone came up a few times. V usage is TRBV19 and J usage is TRBJ2-7; D is uncertain. The V and J ends lost 9 bases and 3 bases respectively, with 18 bases between them. CDR3 size: 14 residues. Per the germline V gene, CDR1 is LNHDA and CDR2 is SQIVND (reference sequence). CDR3 residues: CASSQSRGLYEQYF. The CDR3 DNA reads TGTGCCAGCAGCCAATCGCGTGGGCTCTACGAGCAGTACTTC.

This clone appeared a few times. At the DNA level, this CDR3 is encoded by other sequences in the same sample as well. The J gene is TRBJ1-5, the V gene TRBV20-1; D is possibly TRBD1 (6 bases). V shed 3 bases and J shed 5 bases, with 20 bases lying between them. Germline-derived CDR1 and CDR2 are DFQATT and SNEGSKA (reference sequence). This CDR3 has 16 residues. CDR3 nucleotides: TGCAGTGCTAGTATCGGGGCTGGGGGCAGGGATCAGCCCCAGCATTTT. Protein product: CSASIGAGGRDQPQHF.

The V gene is TRBV19, the J gene TRBJ1-2, with D unresolved. Deletions cut 4 bases from V and 8 bases from J, with 14 bases between. CDR1 is LNHDA and CDR2 is SQIVND in the germline V gene (reference sequence). The CDR3 runs to 13 residues. The CDR3 DNA reads as TGTGCCAGTAGTACCTTTCAGCGAGGGGGCTACACCTTC. It translates to CASSTFQRGGYTF.

The chain joins TRBV15 to TRBJ1-2, with 8 bases identical to TRBD1. With V trimmed by 3 bases and J by 6 bases, 9 bases remained unmatched. Germline V gives CDR1 LNHNV, CDR2 YYDKDF (reference sequence). This CDR3 is built from 15 residues. CDR3 loop: CATSSADRGRDGYTF. In DNA, the CDR3 is TGTGCCACCAGCAGTGCAGACAGGGGAAGAGATGGCTACACCTTC.

This clone appeared many times. The sample has other DNA sequences that encode this CDR3 too. J is TRBJ1-1 and V is TRBV18; no definite D call. The germline V gene encodes CDR1 KGHSH and CDR2 LQKENI. The V gene lost 2 bases and the J gene lost 5 bases, with 9 bases spanning the gap. This CDR3 is built from 13 residues. The CDR3 nucleotides read TGTGCCAGCTCACCAAGTCTAGGGACTGAAGCTTTCTTT. As protein: CASSPSLGTEAFF.

Worth noting for this clone: A read error may account for a junction end that differs from germline. CDR3 sequence reads: CASSRVSQGRTDRQYF. Written as DNA, the CDR3 is TGCGCCAGCAGCAGGGTTTCACAGGGAAGGACAGATAGGCAGTATTTT. The V call is TRBV5-1, the J call TRBJ2-3; TRBD1 might be the D (6 bases). CDR3 size: 16 residues. Germline-derived CDR1 and CDR2 are SGHRS and YFSETQ.

Of note for this clone: At one boundary the junction diverges from the germline segment, which might be a read error. The CDR3 nucleotides are TGCAGTGCCTATAAGTCAGGGGTTGACTATTGCTACACCTTC. Amino acids: CSAYKSGVDYCYTF. This sequence joins TRBV20-1 and TRBJ1-2; D perhaps matches TRBD1 (6 bases). Germline V CDR1 and CDR2: DFQATT, SNEGSKA (reference sequence). This CDR3 is built from 14 residues.

As to this clone: One end of the junction varies from germline; a read error may be responsible. The rearrangement joins TRBV6-2 or TRBV6-3 to TRBJ2-1, with 7 bases aligning to TRBD2. This CDR3 has 15 amino acids. Per the germline V gene, CDR1 is MNHEY and CDR2 is SVGEGT. CDR3 in amino acids: CASKLPSGVYIEQFF. CDR3 sequence (DNA): TGTGCCAGCAAACTGCCTAGCGGTGTGTACATTGAGCAGTTCTTC.

The chain is built from TRBV28 and TRBJ1-1; TRBD1 agrees at 8 bases. CDR3 length: 14 residues. CDR1 is MDHEN, CDR2 SYDVKM, per germline. V dropped 4 bases and J dropped 3; count of bases not matched to a gene: 4. The CDR3 loop is CASSWGTGDTEAFF. The CDR3, as DNA: TGTGCCAGCAGTTGGGGGACAGGTGACACTGAAGCTTTCTTT.

To note about this clone: Compared with germline, one end of the junction differs, possibly owing to a read error. This chain uses TRBV6-6 with TRBJ2-3; tentatively, D is TRBD2 (6 bases). The CDR3 totals 14 residues. The germline gives CDR1 MNHNY, CDR2 SVGAGI (reference sequence). CDR3 sequence (DNA): TGTGCCAGCACTTACAGCGGGAGCACAGATACGCAGTATTTT. As protein: CASTYSGSTDTQYF.

With regard to this clone: One end of the junction is discordant with germline, which a read error may explain. The rearrangement links TRBV4-1 to TRBJ1-5, with TRBD1 as a possible D gene (5 bases). Germline CDR1 is MGHRA and CDR2 is YSYEKL. CDR3 length equals 17 residues. CDR3 nucleotide sequence: TGCGCCTTCAGCCAAGATGGGGGACGGATTAGCCATCAGCCCCAGCATTTT. Residues: CAFSQDGGRISHQPQHF.